Following are 24 T cell receptor beta chains from one sample sequenced in a study of blood T cell repertoires in COVID-19 (TCRdb year 2020). Receptor amplification or capture employed the immunoSEQ multiplex PCR assay. TCRdb re-hosts the immuneACCESS table, in-frame sequences only. Its copies lack some clones; in the studies checked, an unresolved V gene accounts for under half of them, and the cause for the rest is not known. Present in this sample are 93,000 or so clones, about 90% of which were seen just once. The biggest ten clones account for 6.2% of the sample. The sequenced sample consisted of peripheral blood. All receptors derive from a human donor in a cohort sampled during active COVID-19.

This chain connects TRBV6-5 to TRBJ1-2, with TRBD1 as a possible D gene (5 bases). The CDR3 covers 15 residues. V was clipped by 0 bases and J by 6 bases, with 14 bases between them. CDR1 and CDR2 from the germline V gene are MNHEY and SVGAGI. CDR3 coding DNA: TGTGCCAGCAGTTACTCGAATCGGGGGATTGATGGCTACACCTTC. It codes for CASSYSNRGIDGYTF.

The rearrangement uses TRBV3-1 (or the pseudogene TRBV3-2) and TRBJ2-2; the D is unclear. In germline, CDR1 is LGHDT, CDR2 YNNKEL (reference sequence). This CDR3 region has 16 residues. The V end was cut by 1 base, the J end by 2 bases, with 11 bases between. The CDR3 sequence: CASSQGSPLNTGELFF. The CDR3 DNA follows: TGTGCCAGCAGCCAAGGTTCCCCTTTAAACACCGGGGAGCTGTTTTTT.

The V and J genes are TRBV6-5 and TRBJ1-5; D remains unclear. CDR3 length equals 15 residues. The germline V gene has CDR1 MNHEY and CDR2 SVGAGI. Trimming shortened V by 6 bases and J by 5 bases, and 17 bases separated the two germline ends. CDR3 amino acids: CASSPGILGDQPQHF. DNA of the CDR3: TGTGCCAGCAGCCCCGGGATCTTAGGCGATCAGCCCCAGCATTTT.

The chain recombines TRBV9 with TRBJ1-1; 8 bases are shared with TRBD1. CDR3 length equals 16 residues. V shed 4 bases and J 3 bases; nucleotides not matched to a gene: 11. Germline CDR1 is SGDLS and CDR2 is YYNGEE. CDR3 amino acids: CASSPGAGGMDTEAFF. Written as DNA, the CDR3 is TGTGCCAGCAGCCCGGGGGCAGGGGGCATGGACACTGAAGCTTTCTTT.

At least ten counts were recorded for this clone. The chain is built from TRBV7-4 and TRBJ2-7, with 8 bases that match TRBD1. The CDR3 spans 16 residues. The germline V gene encodes CDR1 SGHVT and CDR2 SQSDAQ. The V gene end was trimmed by 5 bases and the J gene end by 0 bases; junction bases not matched to a gene: 9. The CDR3 DNA reads TGTGCCAGCAGCAAGGACAGGGAAGCTACCTCCTACGAGCAGTACTTC. The encoded protein is CASSKDREATSYEQYF. Variable domain in full (rest from reference TRBV7-4 and TRBJ2-7): GAGVSQSPRYKVAKRGRDVALRCDSISGHVTLYWYRQTLGQGSEVLTYSQSDAQRDKSGRPSGRFSAERPERSVSTLKIQRTEQGDSAVYLCASSKDREATSYEQYFGPGTRLTVT.

This chain's CDR3 is CASSDKTGGPYNEQFF. CDR3 DNA: TGTGCCAGCAGCGACAAGACAGGGGGTCCCTACAATGAGCAGTTCTTC. The V call is TRBV9, the J call TRBJ2-1, with 9 bases lining up with TRBD1. V shed 3 bases, J shed 2 bases, and the junction held 6 bases outside the gene matches. Germline-derived CDR1 and CDR2 are SGDLS and YYNGEE. This CDR3 has 16 residues.

The chain recombines TRBV5-1 with TRBJ2-5; 7 bases match TRBD1. Germline loops: CDR1 SGHRS, CDR2 YFSETQ. With V trimmed by 5 bases and J by 4 bases, 17 bases remained unmatched. The CDR3 spans 17 residues. In DNA form, the CDR3 reads TGCGCCAGCAGTTCCCCCCCGGCGACAGGGTATGGAGAGACCCAGTACTTC. Protein: CASSSPPATGYGETQYF.

The chain combines TRBV2 with TRBJ2-5, with TRBD2 matching over 8 bases. CDR1 is SNHLY and CDR2 is FYNNEI in the germline V gene. Trimming removed 3 bases from V and 1 base from J; junction bases left unmatched: 4. CDR3 size: 15 residues. The CDR3 spells CASSDGTRSQETQYF. The CDR3 region has the DNA TGTGCCAGCAGTGATGGGACTAGGTCCCAAGAGACCCAGTACTTC.

This clone occurred a few times. The chain employs TRBV7-9 and TRBJ1-1; D is unclear. The V end lost 2 bases, the J end lost 8 bases, and 3 bases lay between the germline ends. The CDR3 consists of 10 residues. Per the germline V gene, CDR1 is SEHNR and CDR2 is FQNEAQ (reference sequence). Here the CDR3 reads CASSLQEAFF. The CDR3 DNA is TGTGCCAGCAGCTTACAAGAAGCTTTCTTT.

The chain couples TRBV24-1 to TRBJ2-6; 8 bases align to TRBD1. Germline values: CDR1 KGHDR, CDR2 SFDVKD. The CDR3 runs 16 residues. Unmatched junction bases numbered 1, after V lost 4 bases and J lost 0 bases. CDR3 in amino acids: CATSEGQVSGANVLTF. The CDR3 DNA is TGTGCCACCAGTGAGGGACAGGTCTCTGGGGCCAACGTCCTGACTTTC.

The chain couples TRBV5-6 to TRBJ1-2; 9 bases agree with TRBD1. CDR1 and CDR2 (germline): SGHDT, YYEEEE. The CDR3 runs 15 residues. Trimming at V came to 0 bases and at J to 8 bases, leaving 8 bases not matched to a gene. The CDR3 reads CASSLARDRVTGYTF. In nucleotides, the CDR3 is TGTGCCAGCAGCTTGGCCCGGGACAGGGTCACGGGCTACACCTTC. Based on the CDR3 plus reference TRBV5-6 and TRBJ1-2, the full variable domain is DAGVTQSPTHLIKTRGQQVTLRCSPKSGHDTVSWYQQALGQGPQFIFQYYEEEERQRGNFPDRFSGHQFPNYSSELNVNALLLGDSALYLCASSLARDRVTGYTFGSGTRLTVV.

The chain couples TRBV12-3 or TRBV12-4 to TRBJ2-7, with 7 nucleotides matching TRBD2. V lost 7 bases, J lost 2 bases, and 5 bases stayed unmatched. The CDR3 spans 13 residues. The CDR3 sequence: CASIRAGTYEQYF. Here the CDR3 DNA reads TGTGCCAGCATCCGAGCGGGAACCTACGAGCAGTACTTC.

The chain couples TRBV6-6 to TRBJ2-3, with 9 bases lining up with TRBD1. The CDR3 contains 14 residues. Germline values: CDR1 MNHNY, CDR2 SVGAGI (reference sequence). The junction had 4 bases not matched to a gene; V was cut back by 5 bases and J by 4 bases. The CDR3 nucleotides are TGTGCCAGCAGTCACCGGACAGGGGCAGATACGCAGTATTTT. This gives the protein CASSHRTGADTQYF.

The DNA of the CDR3 is TGTGCCAGCGGGGACAGGGGGTGGTATGGCTACACCTTC. Its translation is CASGDRGWYGYTF. This chain connects TRBV9 to TRBJ1-2; the match to TRBD1 covers 11 bases. Germline CDR1 and CDR2: SGDLS and YYNGEE. The junction had 4 bases not matched to a gene; V was cut back by 7 bases and J by 5 bases. This CDR3 region has 13 residues.

V and J are TRBV19 and TRBJ1-1, with D possibly being TRBD1 (6 bases). The CDR3 is made up of 13 amino acids. The germline V and J ends were trimmed by 2 bases and 6 bases, with 10 bases remaining between them. The germline CDR1 and CDR2 sequences are LNHDA and SQIVND (reference sequence). This CDR3 reads CASSIYRVAEAFF. The CDR3 DNA reads TGTGCCAGTAGTATATACAGGGTCGCTGAAGCTTTCTTT. Full variable domain (missing parts from reference TRBV19 and TRBJ1-1): DGGITQSPKYLFRKEGQNVTLSCEQNLNHDAMYWYRQDPGQGLRLIYYSQIVNDFQKGDIAEGYSVSREKKESFPLTVTSAQKNPTAFYLCASSIYRVAEAFFGQGTRLTVV.

The sample holds one count of this clone. CDR3 DNA sequence: TGTGCCAGCAGCTTAGTTGGAGCTAGCGGGGGGCAAACTTACCAATACGAGCAGTACTTC. It codes for CASSLVGASGGQTYQYEQYF. The rearrangement joins TRBV7-6 to TRBJ2-7; 11 nucleotides agree with TRBD2. The V segment lost 1 base and the J segment 4 bases; nucleotides outside the gene matches: 18. The V gene's germline CDR1 is SGHVS and CDR2 FNYEAQ. The CDR3 contains 20 residues.

This sequence joins TRBV18 and TRBJ2-6; 8 bases align to TRBD1. The CDR3 has 15 residues. The germline V gene has CDR1 KGHSH and CDR2 LQKENI. Losses at the gene ends were 3 bases for V and 3 bases for J; bases not matched to a gene: 1. The CDR3 sequence: CASSPGTGGANVLTF. CDR3 DNA sequence: TGTGCCAGCTCACCCGGGACAGGTGGGGCCAACGTCCTGACTTTC.

This chain joins TRBV5-1 and TRBJ2-3, with TRBD2 identical over 9 bases. After removal of 0 bases from V and 1 base from J, the junction contained 6 bases not matched to a gene. Germline CDR1 SGHRS, CDR2 YFSETQ. The CDR3 is 17 residues long. The CDR3 loop reads CASSLAASGKGTDTQYF. CDR3 nucleotide sequence: TGCGCCAGCAGCTTGGCCGCTAGCGGGAAGGGCACAGATACGCAGTATTTT.

The CDR3 spells CASSLGGVLFSYEQYF. As DNA, the CDR3 is TGTGCCAGCAGCTTAGGGGGAGTCCTTTTTTCCTACGAGCAGTACTTC. The chain uses TRBV7-2 and TRBJ2-7; TRBD2 is a possible D gene (5 bases). The CDR3 contains 16 residues. The V gene's germline CDR1 is SGHTA and CDR2 FQGNSA. Trimming cost V 1 base and J 1 base, with 14 bases left between them.

The chain recombines TRBV15 with TRBJ2-7; 7 positions agree with TRBD2. Trimming cost V 5 bases and J 5 bases; bases outside gene matches: 15. Germline V gives CDR1 LNHNV, CDR2 YYDKDF (reference sequence). CDR3 length: 16 amino acids. CDR3 DNA: TGTGCCACCAGCGCAAGCCGGGACTATAGCGCCCACGAGCAGTACTTC. Its protein product is CATSASRDYSAHEQYF.

The rearrangement links TRBV11-2 to TRBJ2-5; 8 nucleotides align to TRBD1. V lost 2 bases and J lost 5; bases outside the gene matches: 7. The CDR3 spans 15 residues. Germline V gives CDR1 SGHAT, CDR2 FQNNGV. CDR3 nucleotide sequence: TGTGCCAGCAGCTTATTTCAGGGGGCAATGGAGACCCAGTACTTC. Its translation is CASSLFQGAMETQYF.

The chain couples TRBV5-1 to TRBJ2-3; no reliable D call. CDR1 and CDR2 from the germline V gene are SGHRS and YFSETQ. V shed 0 bases and J shed 2 bases, with 7 bases lying between them. This CDR3 is built from 14 residues. CDR3 loop: CASSLEATTDTQYF. Written as DNA, the CDR3 is TGCGCCAGCAGCTTGGAAGCTACCACAGATACGCAGTATTTT. Full variable domain (missing parts from reference TRBV5-1 and TRBJ2-3): KAGVTQTPRYLIKTRGQQVTLSCSPISGHRSVSWYQQTPGQGLQFLFEYFSETQRNKGNFPGRFSGRQFSNSRSEMNVSTLELGDSALYLCASSLEATTDTQYFGPGTRLTVL.

V usage is TRBV11-2 and J usage is TRBJ2-2; D might be TRBD2 (5 bases). The V end lost 1 base, the J end lost 6 bases, and 15 bases lay between the germline ends. Germline lookup yields CDR1 SGHAT and CDR2 FQNNGV. CDR3 size: 16 residues. CDR3 residues: CASSLAQDSDAGELFF. CDR3 coding DNA: TGTGCCAGCAGCTTAGCGCAGGACTCGGACGCCGGGGAGCTGTTTTTT.

The DNA for the CDR3 is TGTGCCAACCCGGGACAGGGGGTGAACACCGGGGAGCTGTTTTTT. It specifies CANPGQGVNTGELFF. This chain uses TRBV28 with TRBJ2-2, with 11 bases that match TRBD1. From germline, CDR1 is MDHEN and CDR2 SYDVKM. Trimming at V came to 10 bases and at J to 1 base, leaving 5 bases not matched to a gene. The CDR3 sequence is 15 residues long.